This T cell receptor beta chain comes out of a study of T cell responses to AZD1222 COVID-19 vaccine. The repertoire was sequenced with immunoSEQ multiplex PCR; TCRdb's copy has only in-frame clones and lacks some. The sample lists about 87,000 clones, roughly 89% occurring once. Study-level points and caveats: Vaccine-associated CD4 TCRs spanned spike, dominant at 160-218 and 743-854.

A remark on this clone: Its specificity is unknown.

Trimming took 4 bases from V and 7 from J, leaving 13 bases between them. This CDR3 contains 13 residues. The germline gives CDR1 SGHTA, CDR2 FQGTGA. This rearrangement joins TRBV7-3 to TRBJ1-1; D might be TRBD1 (6 bases). The sequence came from an adult in good health. Here the sequenced sample was peripheral blood, taken on day 0 of AZD1222 vaccination. This CDR3 is CASSSDSFGEAFF. The CDR3 DNA sequence: TGTGCCAGCAGCTCGGACAGTTTCGGTGAAGCTTTCTTT.